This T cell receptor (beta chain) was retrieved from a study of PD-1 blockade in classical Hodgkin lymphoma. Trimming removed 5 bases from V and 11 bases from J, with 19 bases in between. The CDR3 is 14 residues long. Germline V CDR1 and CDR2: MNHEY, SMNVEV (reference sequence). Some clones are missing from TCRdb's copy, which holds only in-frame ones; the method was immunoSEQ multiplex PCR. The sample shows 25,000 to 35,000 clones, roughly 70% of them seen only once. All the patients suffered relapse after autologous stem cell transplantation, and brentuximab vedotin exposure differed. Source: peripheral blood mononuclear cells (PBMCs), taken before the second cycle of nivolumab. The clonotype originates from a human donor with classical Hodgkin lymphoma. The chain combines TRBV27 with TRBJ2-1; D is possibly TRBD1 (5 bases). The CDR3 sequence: CASSIHDRAQKQFF. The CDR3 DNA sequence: TGTGCCAGCAGTATCCACGACAGAGCCCAGAAGCAGTTCTTC.